These 21 T cell receptor beta chains originate from one sample sequenced in a study of blood T cells in healthy people across ages. A J-beta primer mix and a sample-barcoded 5' primer were used in a second PCR of roughly 7 to 12 cycles. In TCRdb, the 5' RACE reads were re-called with MiXCR into one record per CDR3 protein. The data hold roughly 2 million distinct CDR3 sequences, with 40% to 55% observed a single time. Sequencing used blood. The receptors come from a woman aged 40 to 50 in good health.

The chain has TRBV15 and TRBJ2-5; D perhaps matches TRBD1 (5 bases). Germline V gene sequence: CDR1 LNHNV, CDR2 YYDKDF (reference sequence). V lost 2 bases to trimming and J lost 2 bases, with 9 bases between them. The CDR3 has 14 residues. CDR3 amino acids: CATSRRTSQETQYF. The CDR3 region has the DNA TGTGCCACCAGCAGACGGACAAGTCAAGAGACCCAGTACTTC. Drawing the rest from reference TRBV15 and TRBJ2-5, the complete variable domain is DAMVIQNPRYQVTQFGKPVTLSCSQTLNHNVMYWYQQKSSQAPKLLFHYYDKDFNNEADTPDNFQSRRPNTSFCFLDIRSPGLGDTAMYLCATSRRTSQETQYFGPGTRLLVL.

J is TRBJ2-1 and V is TRBV25-1, with 11 bases matching TRBD2. Germline lookup yields CDR1 MGHDK and CDR2 SYGVNS. The CDR3 is 17 residues long. V gave up 5 bases and J gave up 4 bases; unmatched junction bases: 10. The CDR3, as DNA: TGTGCCAGCAGTCTCCGGGGTAGCGGGGGGGGATACAATGAGCAGTTCTTC. This codes for CASSLRGSGGGYNEQFF.

The chain employs TRBV5-6 and TRBJ1-6; weak D call: TRBD1 (6 bases). The V and J ends lost 2 bases and 7 bases respectively, with 13 bases between them. From germline, CDR1 is SGHDT and CDR2 YYEEEE. The CDR3 loop spans 15 amino acids. In nucleotides, the CDR3 is TGTGCCAGCAGCTTCACCGGGACAAACAATTCACCCCTCCACTTT. Its translation: CASSFTGTNNSPLHF.

This clonotype was recorded only once. A junction end diverges from the germline sequence, so it may reflect a read error. The chain uses TRBV7-2 and TRBJ1-2; D gene uncertain. The CDR3 loop spans 18 amino acids. Germline CDR1 reads SGHTA; CDR2 reads FQGNSA. The CDR3 here is CAGSLVSGQVLINYGYTF. CDR3 bases: TGTGCCGGCAGCTTAGTTTCTGGCCAAGTGCTAATTAACTATGGCTACACCTTC.

This chain connects TRBV4-3 to TRBJ2-1; D is possibly TRBD1 (7 bases). The CDR3 is made up of 17 amino acids. Between the trimmed V and J ends, which lost 3 bases and 2 bases, there was a span of 17 bases. The V gene's germline CDR1 is LGHNA and CDR2 YSLEER. CDR3 residues: CASSHPSQGGPYNEQFF. CDR3 DNA: TGCGCCAGCAGCCACCCATCTCAGGGGGGACCCTACAATGAGCAGTTCTTC.

The rearrangement joins TRBV7-2 to TRBJ1-5; 9 nucleotides match TRBD1. V trimming: 4 bases; J trimming: 6 bases; junction bases outside the gene matches: 4. The CDR3 has 14 residues. Looked up from germline, CDR1 is SGHTA and CDR2 is FQGNSA. The CDR3 region is CASSWGQGGQPQHF. The CDR3 DNA reads TGTGCCAGCAGCTGGGGACAGGGTGGTCAGCCCCAGCATTTT.

The gene calls are TRBV29-1 and TRBJ1-4; a possible D gene is TRBD1 (5 bases). This CDR3 has 12 residues. CDR1 is SQVTM and CDR2 is ANQGSEA in the germline V gene. Between the trimmed V and J ends, which lost 4 bases and 7 bases, there was a span of 10 bases. The CDR3 coding sequence is TGCAGCGTTGGGTCAGGGAGTGAAAAACTGTTTTTT. As protein: CSVGSGSEKLFF.

This sequence joins TRBV6-2 or TRBV6-3 and TRBJ2-1; 7 bases map to TRBD1. This CDR3 region has 15 residues. Germline values: CDR1 MNHEY, CDR2 SVGEGT. Germline trimming cut 4 bases from V and 7 bases from J; bases unmatched to any gene: 10. DNA for the CDR3: TGTGCCAGCAGTTCCCCCAGGGGGACGGGGAATGAGCAGTTCTTC. Translated, it gives CASSSPRGTGNEQFF.

To note about this clonotype: A much larger clone is a single base away; this may be a read error. V gene TRBV6-5 combines with J gene TRBJ2-1; 8 positions agree with TRBD1. CDR3 length: 13 amino acids. CDR1 and CDR2 from the germline V gene are MNHEY and SVGAGI. Unmatched junction bases numbered 4, after V lost 6 bases and J lost 6 bases. Written as DNA, the CDR3 is TGTGCCAGCAGGGACAGGGATTTCAATGAGCAGTTCTTC. Translated, it gives CASRDRDFNEQFF.

This clonotype was seen only a few times. The chain couples TRBV2 to TRBJ2-1, with a weak D call TRBD2 (5 bases). This CDR3 comprises 13 residues. Trimming shortened V by 5 bases and J by 8 bases, and 13 bases separated the two germline ends. The germline V gene encodes CDR1 SNHLY and CDR2 FYNNEI. This CDR3 is CASSTEGWDEQFF. Here the CDR3 DNA reads TGTGCCAGCAGTACCGAGGGATGGGATGAGCAGTTCTTC.

This clonotype was seen only a few times. The CDR3 here is CASSLFNRDVKNIQYF. CDR3 in DNA: TGTGCCAGCAGCTTGTTCAACCGGGACGTGAAAAACATTCAGTACTTC. The chain links TRBV7-2 to TRBJ2-4; D tentatively fits TRBD1 or TRBD2 (5 bases each). Deletions cut 3 bases from V and 4 bases from J, with 16 bases between. The CDR3 has 16 amino acids. Germline values: CDR1 SGHTA, CDR2 FQGNSA.

In this sample, this clonotype turned up a few times. The chain employs TRBV27 and TRBJ2-7, with D perhaps TRBD2 (5 bases). The V gene lost 6 bases and the J gene lost 4 bases, with 25 bases spanning the gap. Germline CDR1 reads MNHEY; CDR2 reads SMNVEV (reference sequence). The CDR3 has 17 amino acids. CDR3 sequence: CASSGPSPGKRAYEQYF. The CDR3 DNA reads TGTGCCAGCAGCGGACCATCCCCGGGAAAAAGGGCGTACGAGCAGTACTTC.

The chain uses TRBV20-1 and TRBJ2-7; D possibly corresponds to TRBD1 (6 bases). Germline-derived CDR1 and CDR2 are DFQATT and SNEGSKA (reference sequence). The CDR3 is 12 residues long. The ends were cut back, 7 bases at V and 6 bases at J, with 16 bases in the middle. DNA of the CDR3: TGCAGTGTTCACAGGGCTTTTGTCGAGCAGTACTTC. Translated, it gives CSVHRAFVEQYF.

The chain uses TRBV29-1 and TRBJ2-1; 7 positions agree with TRBD1. CDR1 is SQVTM, CDR2 ANQGSEA, per germline. The V gene end was trimmed by 4 bases and the J gene end by 7 bases; junction bases not matched to a gene: 7. CDR3 length: 13 residues. DNA for the CDR3: TGCAGCGTTGCCAGGGGGTGGACAAATGAGCAGTTCTTC. Translating gives CSVARGWTNEQFF.

The genes are TRBV28 and TRBJ2-1; D is possibly TRBD2 (5 bases). The CDR3 is 15 residues long. The germline V gene encodes CDR1 MDHEN and CDR2 SYDVKM. The V gene lost 5 bases and the J gene lost 0 bases, with 11 bases spanning the gap. The CDR3 region has the DNA TGTGCCAGCAGTACTAGACACGGCTCCTACAATGAGCAGTTCTTC. Residues: CASSTRHGSYNEQFF.

This clonotype was seen a handful of times. This sequence joins TRBV28 and TRBJ2-1, with D maybe TRBD1 (6 bases). This CDR3 spans 14 amino acids. The V and J ends lost 7 bases and 7 bases respectively, with 17 bases between them. Germline loops: CDR1 MDHEN, CDR2 SYDVKM. The CDR3 spells CASTVGARGNEQFF. The CDR3 DNA sequence: TGTGCCAGCACCGTAGGGGCCAGGGGTAATGAGCAGTTCTTC.

This sequence joins TRBV18 and TRBJ2-3, with D perhaps matching TRBD1 or TRBD2 (5 bases each). Germline-derived CDR1 and CDR2 are KGHSH and LQKENI. The CDR3 consists of 16 residues. Between the trimmed V and J ends, which lost 0 bases and 0 bases, there was a span of 10 bases. CDR3 amino acids: CASSPPTGRSTDTQYF. As DNA, the CDR3 is TGTGCCAGCTCACCACCGACGGGGCGGAGCACAGATACGCAGTATTTT.

The chain employs TRBV7-2 and TRBJ1-2; TRBD1 aligns across 8 bases. This CDR3 has 17 amino acids. Looked up from germline, CDR1 is SGHTA and CDR2 is FQGNSA. Trimming took 2 bases from V and 4 from J; bases not matched to a gene: 12. The CDR3 spells CASSLYSSNDRGYGYTF. Here the CDR3 DNA reads TGTGCCAGCAGCTTATATTCTTCTAATGACAGGGGCTATGGCTACACCTTC.

The count of this clonotype is one. The chain uses TRBV4-3 and TRBJ2-6, with D perhaps given as TRBD1 or TRBD2 (6 bases each). CDR1 is LGHNA and CDR2 is YSLEER in the germline V gene. V was pared by 1 base and J by 1 base, with 17 bases between. The CDR3 covers 19 residues. CDR3 coding DNA: TGCGCCAGCAGCCAAGGCAGTACGGGGGCGGCATCTGGGGCCAACGTCCTGACTTTC. It specifies CASSQGSTGAASGANVLTF.

The chain has TRBV7-4 and TRBJ2-1; D not resolved. Trimming cost V 5 bases and J 7 bases, with 15 bases left between them. This CDR3 is built from 14 residues. CDR1 and CDR2 from the germline V gene are SGHVT and SQSDAQ. The CDR3 protein is CASSPHPGQNEQFF. In DNA, the CDR3 is TGTGCCAGCAGCCCACACCCCGGGCAGAATGAGCAGTTCTTC.

There are a few counts of this clonotype. This chain joins TRBV7-2 and TRBJ2-7, with D tentatively TRBD1 (6 bases). Germline V gene sequence: CDR1 SGHTA, CDR2 FQGNSA. V dropped 0 bases and J dropped 1 base, with 16 bases sitting between them. This CDR3 comprises 17 residues. CDR3 sequence: CASSLAESRGISYEQYF. The CDR3 DNA reads as TGTGCCAGCAGCTTAGCGGAGAGCAGGGGTATTTCCTACGAGCAGTACTTC.